This is a list of T cell receptor beta chains from one sample in a study of shared clonotypes between healthy human individuals. Repertoires were generated with immunoSEQ multiplex PCR, while TCRdb's copy carries only in-frame clones and drops some. The sample records millions of clones, approximately 93% being singletons. Material: naive CD4+ T cells from PBMCs. The receptors come from a man between 18 and 29 years old in good health. Some clones in this sample may be carry-over from other donors' samples. CDR3s include the opening cysteine and the closing phenylalanine or tryptophan. A D gene is named only where the DNA matches it firmly. Size is stated for part of the rows, as once, few or many counts, or as a class when the clone is expanded.

d_call j_call clone_size v_call cdr3_aa cdr3_nt
NA TRBJ2-5 NA TRBV6-6 CASTDGETQYF TGTGCCAGCACGGACGGGGAGACCCAGTACTTC
TRBD2 TRBJ2-2 NA TRBV5-1 CASSLGLAGVRTGELFF TGCGCCAGCAGCTTGGGACTAGCGGGAGTACGAACCGGGGAGCTGTTTTTT
TRBD2 TRBJ2-3 NA TRBV7-3 CASSLGLAIDTQYF TGTGCCAGCAGCTTAGGACTAGCTATAGATACGCAGTATTTT
NA TRBJ2-7 NA TRBV27 CASSFKGRRAANPYEQYF TGTGCCAGCAGTTTTAAAGGTCGTCGGGCAGCTAACCCCTACGAGCAGTACTTC
NA TRBJ2-6 once TRBV29-1 CSVVGAGANVLTF TGCAGCGTTGTGGGGGCTGGGGCCAACGTCCTGACTTTC
NA TRBJ1-3 NA TRBV5-1 CASSLQGIDGNTIYF TGCGCCAGCAGCTTGCAGGGTATCGACGGAAACACCATATATTTT
NA TRBJ2-1 NA TRBV15 CATSSNRDSQFF TGTGCCACCAGCAGTAACCGGGACTCGCAGTTCTTC
NA TRBJ2-1 NA TRBV18 CASLRDWNDNEQFF TGTGCCAGCCTTAGGGACTGGAACGATAATGAGCAGTTCTTC
NA TRBJ2-6 NA TRBV27 CASSSNILPGANVLTF TGTGCCAGCAGCTCAAACATCTTACCTGGGGCCAACGTCCTGACTTTC
TRBD1 TRBJ1-2 NA TRBV10-3 CAISVKDREYGYTF TGTGCCATCAGTGTGAAGGACAGGGAGTATGGCTACACCTTC
NA TRBJ1-1 NA TRBV7-8 CASSWTEMNTEAFF TGTGCCAGCAGCTGGACAGAAATGAACACTGAAGCTTTCTTT
TRBD1 TRBJ2-5 NA TRBV5-1 CASSPAGTAQETQYF TGCGCCAGCAGCCCTGCCGGGACAGCCCAAGAGACCCAGTACTTC
TRBD1 TRBJ2-5 NA TRBV5-6 CASIGDREETQYF TGTGCCAGCATCGGGGACAGGGAAGAGACCCAGTACTTC
TRBD1 TRBJ1-4 NA TRBV7-9 CASSLGQGNEKLFF TGTGCCAGCAGCCTGGGACAGGGGAATGAAAAACTGTTTTTT
NA TRBJ2-7 NA TRBV5-1 CASRKGSAETEYF TGCGCCAGCAGGAAAGGTAGCGCTGAGACGGAGTACTTC
NA TRBJ2-5 NA TRBV18 CASSTPGQASYF TGTGCCAGCTCAACTCCAGGGCAGGCTTCGTACTTC
NA TRBJ1-1 NA TRBV5-1 CASRVQLMNTEAFF TGCGCCAGCAGAGTCCAGCTCATGAACACTGAAGCTTTCTTT
TRBD1 TRBJ1-1 NA TRBV7-8 CASTKSGGTEAFF TGTGCCAGCACCAAATCAGGGGGCACTGAAGCTTTCTTT
TRBD1 TRBJ2-2 NA TRBV27 CASSSDRGTGELFF TGTGCCAGCAGTTCGGACAGGGGGACCGGGGAGCTGTTTTTT
NA TRBJ2-7 NA TRBV7-2 CASSRGGDDEQYF TGTGCCAGCAGTCGCGGAGGGGACGACGAGCAGTACTTC
TRBD2 TRBJ2-2 NA TRBV6-5 CASSYKAGGDSGELFF TGTGCCAGCAGTTACAAAGCGGGAGGGGACTCCGGGGAGCTGTTTTTT
NA TRBJ1-2 NA TRBV7-8 CASSPRRLANYGYTF TGTGCCAGCAGCCCCCGACGGCTAGCTAACTATGGCTACACCTTC
TRBD2 TRBJ2-2 NA TRBV4-2 CASGALAGEDTGELFF TGTGCCAGCGGGGCCTTAGCGGGAGAGGACACCGGGGAGCTGTTTTTT
TRBD2 TRBJ2-1 NA TRBV9 CASSVGVLAGGYEQFF TGTGCCAGCAGCGTAGGGGTTCTAGCGGGAGGGTACGAGCAGTTCTTC
NA TRBJ2-7 NA TRBV5-1 CASSLADGYEQYF TGCGCCAGCAGCTTGGCAGACGGGTACGAGCAGTACTTC
NA TRBJ2-3 NA TRBV5-1 CASSLTRDMEDTQYF TGCGCCAGCAGTCTTACCCGGGACATGGAAGATACGCAGTATTTT
NA TRBJ2-2 NA TRBV5-4 CASSGANPAGELFF TGTGCCAGCAGCGGGGCTAACCCCGCCGGGGAGCTGTTTTTT
NA TRBJ2-3 NA TRBV28 CASSPPGLAEGGTDTQYF TGTGCCAGCAGTCCGCCCGGCCTAGCGGAGGGGGGCACAGATACGCAGTATTTT
TRBD2 TRBJ2-3 NA TRBV4-3 CASSQGAGGGADTQYF TGCGCCAGCAGCCAAGGAGCGGGAGGGGGGGCGGATACGCAGTATTTT
NA TRBJ1-5 NA TRBV19 CASSTAIKRYSNQPQHF TGTGCCAGTAGTACCGCCATTAAGAGATATAGCAATCAGCCCCAGCATTTT
TRBD1 TRBJ2-2 NA TRBV5-6 CASSLLTGVDTGELFF TGTGCCAGCAGCCTATTAACAGGGGTGGACACCGGGGAGCTGTTTTTT
TRBD2 TRBJ2-3 NA TRBV5-1 CASSRRRAGGESTDTQYF TGCGCCAGCAGCCGCCGGCGGGCGGGAGGCGAAAGCACAGATACGCAGTATTTT
NA TRBJ2-7 NA TRBV10-3 CAISESGPSPSYEQYF TGTGCCATCAGTGAGTCAGGTCCCAGCCCCTCCTACGAGCAGTACTTC
TRBD2 TRBJ2-1 NA TRBV6-6 CASSFLAGGYNEQFF TGTGCCAGCAGTTTCCTAGCGGGAGGCTACAATGAGCAGTTCTTC
TRBD2 TRBJ2-1 once TRBV7-2 CASSAWGLAANNEQFF TGTGCCAGCAGCGCCTGGGGACTAGCGGCCAACAATGAGCAGTTCTTC
TRBD2 TRBJ2-7 NA TRBV6-6 CASSSTAGAPYEQYF TGTGCCAGCAGTTCCACTGCGGGAGCTCCCTATGAGCAGTACTTC
NA TRBJ1-4 once TRBV11-2 CASSFAGVNEKLFF TGTGCCAGCAGCTTCGCAGGGGTTAATGAAAAACTGTTTTTT
TRBD1 TRBJ2-7 NA TRBV7-9 CASSFIRDRVYEQYF TGTGCCAGCAGCTTCATCCGGGACAGGGTCTACGAGCAGTACTTC
NA TRBJ2-7 NA TRBV30 CAWRRGGAYEQYF TGTGCCTGGAGGAGGGGGGGAGCCTACGAGCAGTACTTC
NA TRBJ1-1 NA TRBV28 CASSLWSGTEAFF TGTGCCAGCAGTTTATGGTCTGGCACTGAAGCTTTCTTT
TRBD2 TRBJ2-3 NA TRBV5-1 CASSTLPSGVSSTDTQYF TGCGCCAGCAGCACCCTGCCTAGCGGGGTATCTAGCACAGATACGCAGTATTTT
NA TRBJ1-1 NA TRBV7-8 CASSSGPRTEAFF TGTGCCAGCAGCTCGGGGCCGAGGACTGAAGCTTTCTTT
NA TRBJ1-4 NA TRBV7-2 CASSPSRQAGNEKLFF TGTGCCAGCAGCCCCTCCCGACAGGCTGGTAATGAAAAACTGTTTTTT
NA TRBJ2-7 NA TRBV11-2 CASSPRQGRYEQYF TGTGCCAGCAGCCCGAGGCAGGGGAGGTACGAGCAGTACTTC
TRBD2 TRBJ2-7 NA TRBV7-8 CASSSLKTSGRYEQYF TGTGCCAGCAGCTCCCTAAAGACTAGCGGGAGGTACGAGCAGTACTTC
NA TRBJ1-2 NA TRBV28 CASSLPGPFYGYTF TGTGCCAGCAGTTTGCCAGGGCCGTTCTATGGCTACACCTTC
NA TRBJ2-1 NA TRBV5-1 CASSPKPLVNSYNEQFF TGCGCCAGCAGCCCTAAACCACTAGTAAACTCCTACAATGAGCAGTTCTTC
NA TRBJ2-5 NA TRBV11-3 CASSLGGEETQYF TGTGCCAGCAGTCTTGGAGGAGAAGAGACCCAGTACTTC
NA TRBJ2-3 NA TRBV7-9 CASSPYPVDTQYF TGTGCCAGCAGCCCCTATCCCGTTGATACGCAGTATTTT
TRBD1 TRBJ2-7 NA TRBV10-3 CAISQNRDRVYEQYF TGTGCCATCAGCCAAAACCGGGACAGGGTCTACGAGCAGTACTTC
NA TRBJ1-1 NA TRBV5-1 CASSLEGRNTEAFF TGCGCCAGCAGCTTAGAGGGGCGGAACACTGAAGCTTTCTTT
TRBD1 TRBJ1-4 NA TRBV28 CASSSSQSGGGEKLFF TGTGCCAGCAGTTCATCACAATCAGGGGGTGGTGAAAAACTGTTTTTT
NA TRBJ2-2 NA TRBV9 CASSVRQNTGELFF TGTGCCAGCAGCGTACGCCAGAACACCGGGGAGCTGTTTTTT
TRBD1 TRBJ2-2 NA TRBV28 CASSLPGQGSTGELFF TGTGCCAGCAGTCTACCGGGACAGGGGTCCACCGGGGAGCTGTTTTTT
NA TRBJ1-5 few TRBV5-1 CASSLDNNQPQHF TGCGCCAGCAGCTTGGACAACAATCAGCCCCAGCATTTT
TRBD1 TRBJ2-2 NA TRBV19 CASSAAGGPGELFF TGTGCCAGTAGCGCGGCAGGGGGCCCCGGGGAGCTGTTTTTT